Described below is a single TCR beta chain sequence and its context. Its specificity is not known. The sample comes from a study of cytomegalovirus exposure and HLA in healthy donors. General observations from the study: Investigators reported fewer than 200 TCR beta chains as tied to cytomegalovirus.

The PCR was carried out with 60 Vbeta primers and 13 Jbeta primers. As handled by the study authors: In a later analysis, of some 80 million unique beta chains, some 10 million appeared in at least two donors. The method was immunoSEQ multiplex PCR; TCRdb's version includes in-frame clones alone and lacks a portion of them. That table gives V, J and clone size, and the DNA gave D and trimming. The top ten clones hold 4.5% to 5.5% of a sample with some 100,000 clones, about three quarters of them seen once. V was trimmed by 3 bases and J by 6 bases, leaving 11 bases between them. Germline V gene data show CDR1 as LNHDA and CDR2 as SQIVND (reference sequence). This CDR3 region has 13 residues.

The rearrangement links TRBV19 to TRBJ1-1, with TRBD1 as a possible D gene (5 bases). This clonotype was obtained from a woman in her 40s in good health and CMV-seropositive. The sequencing input was PBMCs. The CDR3 protein is CASSIDSWSEAFF. For the CDR3, the DNA is TGTGCCAGTAGTATTGACAGCTGGTCTGAAGCTTTCTTT.